This passage covers 4 T cell receptor beta chains from one sample sequenced in a study of T cells in localized non-small cell lung cancer. The repertoire was sequenced with immunoSEQ multiplex PCR; TCRdb's copy has only in-frame clones and lacks some. The table shows tens of thousands of clones, with about 90% occurring only once. Here the sequenced sample was peripheral blood, taken before any cancer treatment. These receptors all come from a male donor aged 60 or older with stage I squamous cell lung carcinoma.

The chain joins TRBV5-1 to TRBJ1-2, with D perhaps matching TRBD1 (5 bases). V lost 2 bases to trimming and J lost 5 bases, with 19 bases between them. CDR3 length: 16 residues. Germline-derived CDR1 and CDR2 are SGHRS and YFSETQ. In DNA, the CDR3 is TGCGCCAGCAGCTTTCGACAAGTGGGGACTCAGTATGGCTACACCTTC. Its translation: CASSFRQVGTQYGYTF.

V is TRBV25-1 and J is TRBJ2-1; D gene unclear. The V end was cut by 8 bases, the J end by 8 bases, with 16 bases between. CDR3 length: 13 residues. The germline gives CDR1 MGHDK, CDR2 SYGVNS. DNA for the CDR3: TGTGCCAGCCGGGTGGACGAGTTGGATGAGCAGTTCTTC. This sequence encodes CASRVDELDEQFF.

This chain links TRBV29-1 with TRBJ2-4; perhaps TRBD1 as D (6 bases). Germline assignment: CDR1 SQVTM and CDR2 ANQGSEA. The CDR3 contains 16 residues. V lost 7 bases, J lost 8 bases, and 27 bases lay in between. This chain's CDR3 is CSARDRSPNGGHIQYF. CDR3 DNA: TGCAGCGCGCGAGACAGGTCGCCCAACGGTGGGCACATTCAGTACTTC.

The chain joins TRBV15 to TRBJ1-5; weak D call: TRBD1 (5 bases). Germline V gene lookup returns CDR1 LNHNV and CDR2 YYDKDF (reference sequence). Between the trimmed V and J ends, which lost 4 bases and 6 bases, there was a span of 10 bases. The CDR3 is 13 residues long. CDR3 sequence: CATSMRGGQPQHF. Here the CDR3 DNA reads TGTGCCACCAGCATGCGGGGGGGTCAGCCCCAGCATTTT.